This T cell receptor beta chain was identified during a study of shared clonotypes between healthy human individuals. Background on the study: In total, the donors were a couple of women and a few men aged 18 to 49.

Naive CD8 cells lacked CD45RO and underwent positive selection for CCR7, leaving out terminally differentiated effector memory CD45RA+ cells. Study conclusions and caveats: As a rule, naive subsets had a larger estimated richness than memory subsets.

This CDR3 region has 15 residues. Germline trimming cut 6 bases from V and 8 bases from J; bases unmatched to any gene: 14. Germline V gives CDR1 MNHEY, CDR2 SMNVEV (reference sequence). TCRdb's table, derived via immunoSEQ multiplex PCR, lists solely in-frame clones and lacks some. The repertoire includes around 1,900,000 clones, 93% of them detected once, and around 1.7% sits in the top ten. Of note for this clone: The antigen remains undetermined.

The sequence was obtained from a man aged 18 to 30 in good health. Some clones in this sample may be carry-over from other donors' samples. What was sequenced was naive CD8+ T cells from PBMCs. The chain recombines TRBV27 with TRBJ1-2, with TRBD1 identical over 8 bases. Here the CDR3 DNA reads TGTGCCAGCAGATCTAACCCGGACAGGGTGAAAGGCTACACCTTC. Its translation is CASRSNPDRVKGYTF.